This entry describes one T cell receptor beta chain. Its antigen is not identified. The data stem from a study of resident and recirculating memory T cells in vitiligo. Study overall: Each patient gave two lesional and two nonlesional epidermal shave biopsies, plus PBMCs. Study-wide findings and caveats: Different lesions suggested infiltration by different T cell clones.

TCRdb's copy holds only in-frame clones and misses some; the assay was immunoSEQ multiplex PCR. The sample gives 75,000 to 95,000 clones, about 92% of which show up once; more than 4.5% is in the top ten. Patients had received no treatment within the previous three months. J was trimmed by 5 bases and V by 0 bases; bases with no gene match: 13. The CDR3 runs 18 residues. Germline CDR1 and CDR2: LGHNA and YNFKEQ. This rearrangement joins TRBV4-2 to TRBJ2-5; 9 bases are a match to TRBD2. The TCR was taken from a male donor with vitiligo. Input material: blood. In DNA form, the CDR3 reads TGTGCCAGCAGCCAAGATCCTTTTGCTAGCGGGATCTTTGAGACCCAGTACTTC. Translating gives CASSQDPFASGIFETQYF.